This T cell receptor beta chain was captured by sequencing in a study of long-term antiretroviral therapy in people with HIV. The study, taken as a whole, reports: At every time point, clones expanded before ART dominated the repertoire. An increase in diversity followed ART, yet levels stayed below transplant donor controls.

Donors needed at least one pre-ART PBMC sample plus at least two post-ART samples. With survey level as its setting, the immunoSEQ assay was v3.0. Using immunoSEQ multiplex PCR, the repertoire was profiled, and TCRdb retains in-frame clones only, with some absent. The sample includes about 15,000 clones, about 80% of them seen just once. Germline CDR1 SNHLY, CDR2 FYNNEI. The CDR3 consists of 15 residues. Trimming pared 4 bases from V and 7 bases from J, leaving 19 bases between. In the case of this clone: Its antigen remains unknown.

This material consisted of unsorted PBMCs, taken 1.5 years before starting antiretroviral therapy. This TCR came from a woman between 50 and 59 years old with HIV. The gene calls are TRBV2 and TRBJ1-1; D perhaps matches TRBD1 (6 bases). The CDR3 is CASSARRQGNGEAFF. In nucleotides, the CDR3 is TGTGCCAGCAGTGCGAGGAGGCAGGGGAATGGTGAAGCTTTCTTT.